This T cell receptor beta chain was recorded in a study of T cell responses to AZD1222 COVID-19 vaccine. Findings of the study overall: Reportedly, nearly half of unique spike TCRs recognized epitopes outside B.1.351/B.1.1.7 mutations. White British ancestry dominated among donors, who included more females, and clonal diversity was possibly underestimated. Among those given AZD1222, only five to seven were seropositive at baseline. Among vaccine-associated CD4 TCRs, coverage spanned spike, with dominance at 160-218 and 743-854.

The ends lost 2 bases at V and 4 bases at J; junction bases unmatched: 6. Germline CDR1 WNHNN, CDR2 SYGVQD (reference sequence). The CDR3 consists of 16 residues. Produced via immunoSEQ multiplex PCR; TCRdb's table is partial and in-frame only. The table lists about 140,000 clones, about 87% of them singletons. Turning to this clone: The target antigen is unknown.

This receptor was identified in an adult in good health. This sample comprised peripheral blood, obtained on day 0 of AZD1222 vaccination. This chain uses TRBV10-1 with TRBJ2-7, with 12 bases identical to TRBD2. Here the CDR3 reads CASSERLAGESYEQYF. The CDR3 DNA reads TGCGCCAGCAGTGAGCGACTAGCGGGAGAGTCTTACGAGCAGTACTTC.